The clone carrying this T cell receptor (beta chain) has only one observation. The sample belongs to a study of Tregs in tolerant kidney transplant recipients. The table came from immunoSEQ multiplex PCR; TCRdb's copy has only in-frame clones and leaves some out. This sample has over 85,000 clones, with 93% found just once. Looked up from germline, CDR1 is MDHEN and CDR2 is SYDVKM. V lost 3 bases and J lost 6; bases outside the gene matches: 12. The CDR3 runs 17 residues. The receptor was isolated from a human donor who received a combined kidney and bone marrow transplant. The V gene is TRBV28, the J gene TRBJ1-3; TRBD1 matches 9 bases. Sequencing was performed on CD4+ T cells from blood, taken before the transplant. DNA for the CDR3: TGTGCCAGCAGTTTGGGTTATACAGGACAGGGGTTAAACACCATATATTTT. The encoded protein is CASSLGYTGQGLNTIYF.